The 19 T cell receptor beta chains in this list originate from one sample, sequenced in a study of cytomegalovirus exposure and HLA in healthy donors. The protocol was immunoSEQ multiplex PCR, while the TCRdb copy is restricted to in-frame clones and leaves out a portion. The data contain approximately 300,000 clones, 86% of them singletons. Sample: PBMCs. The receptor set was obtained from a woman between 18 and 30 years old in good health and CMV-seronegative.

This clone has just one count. CDR3 nucleotide sequence: TGTGCCAGCAGTTCGACTAGCGGGAGCCCCTACGAGCAGTACTTC. Translated: CASSSTSGSPYEQYF. The chain combines TRBV27 with TRBJ2-7; TRBD2 aligns across 12 bases. The V gene end was trimmed by 4 bases and the J gene end by 2 bases; junction bases not matched to a gene: 3. There are 15 residues in the CDR3. Germline V gene sequence: CDR1 MNHEY, CDR2 SMNVEV (reference sequence).

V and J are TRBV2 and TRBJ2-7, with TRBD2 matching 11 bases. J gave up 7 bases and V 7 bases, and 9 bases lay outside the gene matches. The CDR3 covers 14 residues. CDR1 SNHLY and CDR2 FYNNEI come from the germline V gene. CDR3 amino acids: CASTLAGGPSEQYF. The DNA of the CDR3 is TGTGCCAGCACCTTAGCGGGAGGGCCGAGTGAGCAGTACTTC.

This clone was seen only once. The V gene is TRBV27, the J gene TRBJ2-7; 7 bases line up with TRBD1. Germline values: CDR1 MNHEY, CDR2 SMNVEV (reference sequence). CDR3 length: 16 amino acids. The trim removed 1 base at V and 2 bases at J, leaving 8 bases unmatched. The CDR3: CASSLWPDRAPYEQYF. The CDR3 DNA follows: TGTGCCAGCAGTTTATGGCCCGACAGGGCCCCCTACGAGCAGTACTTC.

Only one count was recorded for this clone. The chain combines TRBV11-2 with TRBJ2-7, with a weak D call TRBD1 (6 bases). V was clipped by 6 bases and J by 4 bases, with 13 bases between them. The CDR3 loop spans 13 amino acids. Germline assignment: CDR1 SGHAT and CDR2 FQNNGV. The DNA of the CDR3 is TGTGCCAGCAGATACAGGGTAGGGTACGAGCAGTACTTC. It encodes CASRYRVGYEQYF. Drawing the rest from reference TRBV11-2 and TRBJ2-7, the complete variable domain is EAGVAQSPRYKIIEKRQSVAFWCNPISGHATLYWYQQILGQGPKLLIQFQNNGVVDDSQLPKDRFSAERLKGVDSTLKIQPAKLEDSAVYLCASRYRVGYEQYFGPGTRLTVT.

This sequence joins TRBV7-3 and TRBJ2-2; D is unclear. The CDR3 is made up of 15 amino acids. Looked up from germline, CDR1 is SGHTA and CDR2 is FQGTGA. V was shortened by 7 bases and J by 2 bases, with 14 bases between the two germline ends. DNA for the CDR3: TGTGCCAGCACCCCAGAGGTGAAAAACACCGGGGAGCTGTTTTTT. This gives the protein CASTPEVKNTGELFF.

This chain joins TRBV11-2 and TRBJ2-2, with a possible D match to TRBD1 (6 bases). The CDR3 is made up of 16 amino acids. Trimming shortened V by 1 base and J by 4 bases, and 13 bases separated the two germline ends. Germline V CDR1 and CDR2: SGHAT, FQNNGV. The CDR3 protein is CASSLGTGTITGELFF. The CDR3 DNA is TGTGCCAGCAGCTTAGGGACTGGGACAATCACCGGGGAGCTGTTTTTT.

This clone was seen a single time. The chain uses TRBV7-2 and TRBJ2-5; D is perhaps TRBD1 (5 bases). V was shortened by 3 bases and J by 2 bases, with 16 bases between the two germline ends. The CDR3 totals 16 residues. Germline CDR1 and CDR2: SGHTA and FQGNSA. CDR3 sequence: CASSFPPLGDQETQYF. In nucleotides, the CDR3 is TGTGCCAGCAGCTTCCCCCCCCTAGGGGATCAAGAGACCCAGTACTTC.

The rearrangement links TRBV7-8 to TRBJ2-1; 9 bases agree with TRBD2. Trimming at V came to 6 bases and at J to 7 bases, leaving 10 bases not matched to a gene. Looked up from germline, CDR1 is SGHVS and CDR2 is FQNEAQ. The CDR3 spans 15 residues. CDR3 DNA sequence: TGTGCCAGCAGTAGGGGTAGCGGGAGTGAGAATGAGCAGTTCTTC. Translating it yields CASSRGSGSENEQFF.

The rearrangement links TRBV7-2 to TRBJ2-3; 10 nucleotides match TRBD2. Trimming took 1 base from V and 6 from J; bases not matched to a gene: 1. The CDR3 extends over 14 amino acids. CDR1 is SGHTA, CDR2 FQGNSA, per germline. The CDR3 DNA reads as TGTGCCAGCAGCTTAGGTAGCGGGAGGGATACGCAGTATTTT. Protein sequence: CASSLGSGRDTQYF.

The CDR3 here is CASSQRGVELETQYF. CDR3 nucleotide sequence: TGTGCCAGCAGCCAACGGGGAGTTGAGTTGGAGACCCAGTACTTC. The chain carries TRBV4-2 and TRBJ2-5; the D gene is possibly TRBD2 (5 bases). Germline V gene lookup returns CDR1 LGHNA and CDR2 YNFKEQ. The V and J ends lost 2 bases and 5 bases respectively, with 15 bases between them. The CDR3 has 15 residues.

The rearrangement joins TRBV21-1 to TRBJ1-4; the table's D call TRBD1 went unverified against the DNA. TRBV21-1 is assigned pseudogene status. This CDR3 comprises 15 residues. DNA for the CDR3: TGTGCCAGCAGCAGGTCCGGGACAGTGAATGAAAAACTGTTTTTT. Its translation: CASSRSGTVNEKLFF.

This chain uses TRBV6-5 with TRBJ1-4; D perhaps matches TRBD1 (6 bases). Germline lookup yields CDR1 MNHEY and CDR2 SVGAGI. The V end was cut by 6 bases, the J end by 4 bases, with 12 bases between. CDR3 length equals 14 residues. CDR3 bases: TGTGCCAGCAGGAGAACAGGGCGTAATGAAAAACTGTTTTTT. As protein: CASRRTGRNEKLFF.

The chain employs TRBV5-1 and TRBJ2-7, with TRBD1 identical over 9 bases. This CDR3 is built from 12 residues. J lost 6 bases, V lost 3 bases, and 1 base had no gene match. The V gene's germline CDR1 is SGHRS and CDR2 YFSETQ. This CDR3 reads CASSSTGGEQYF. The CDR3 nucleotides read TGCGCCAGCAGCTCGACAGGGGGCGAGCAGTACTTC.

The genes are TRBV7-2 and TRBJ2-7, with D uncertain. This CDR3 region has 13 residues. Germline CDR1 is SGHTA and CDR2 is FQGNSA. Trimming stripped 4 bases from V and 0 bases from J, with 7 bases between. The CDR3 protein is CASSSYPSYEQYF. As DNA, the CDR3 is TGTGCCAGCAGCTCCTATCCCTCCTACGAGCAGTACTTC.

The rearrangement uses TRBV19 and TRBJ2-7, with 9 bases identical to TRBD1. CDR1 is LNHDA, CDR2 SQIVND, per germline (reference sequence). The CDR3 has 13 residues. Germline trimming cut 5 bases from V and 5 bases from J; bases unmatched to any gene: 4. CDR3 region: CASSVGTGNEQYF. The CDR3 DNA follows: TGTGCCAGTAGTGTCGGGACAGGGAACGAGCAGTACTTC.

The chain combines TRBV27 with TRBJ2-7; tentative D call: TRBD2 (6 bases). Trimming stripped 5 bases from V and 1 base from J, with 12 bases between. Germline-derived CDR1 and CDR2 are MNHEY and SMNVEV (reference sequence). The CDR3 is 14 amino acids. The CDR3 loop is CASSRSGGSYEQYF. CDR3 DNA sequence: TGTGCCAGCAGTAGGAGTGGGGGGTCCTACGAGCAGTACTTC.

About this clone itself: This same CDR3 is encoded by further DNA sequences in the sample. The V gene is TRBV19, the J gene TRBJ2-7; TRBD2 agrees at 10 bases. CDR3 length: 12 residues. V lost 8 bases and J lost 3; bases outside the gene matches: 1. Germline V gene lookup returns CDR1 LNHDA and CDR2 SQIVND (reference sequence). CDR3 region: CASSSGSYEQYF. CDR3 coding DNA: TGTGCCAGTTCTAGCGGGAGCTACGAGCAGTACTTC. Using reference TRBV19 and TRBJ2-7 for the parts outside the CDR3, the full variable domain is DGGITQSPKYLFRKEGQNVTLSCEQNLNHDAMYWYRQDPGQGLRLIYYSQIVNDFQKGDIAEGYSVSREKKESFPLTVTSAQKNPTAFYLCASSSGSYEQYFGPGTRLTVT.

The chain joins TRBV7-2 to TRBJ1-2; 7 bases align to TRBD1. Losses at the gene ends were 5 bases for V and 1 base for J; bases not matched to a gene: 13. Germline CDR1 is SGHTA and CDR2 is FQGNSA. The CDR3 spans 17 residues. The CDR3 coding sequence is TGTGCCAGCAGCGTTAGGACAGGTCGCCCTTTTAACTATGGCTACACCTTC. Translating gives CASSVRTGRPFNYGYTF. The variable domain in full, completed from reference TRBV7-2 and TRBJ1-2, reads GAGVSQSPSNKVTEKGKDVELRCDPISGHTALYWYRQSLGQGLEFLIYFQGNSAPDKSGLPSDRFSAERTGGSVSTLTIQRTQQEDSAVYLCASSVRTGRPFNYGYTFGSGTRLTVV.

This CDR3 is CASSSTAGRGLDGYTF. The CDR3 nucleotides are TGTGCCAGTAGTAGCACCGCGGGGCGGGGGCTCGATGGCTACACCTTC. The chain combines TRBV19 with TRBJ1-2, with a tentative D call TRBD1 (6 bases). The CDR3 has 16 residues. V lost 4 bases, J lost 6 bases, and 21 bases lay in between. The germline V gene encodes CDR1 LNHDA and CDR2 SQIVND (reference sequence). The entire variable domain, with the rest obtained from reference TRBV19 and TRBJ1-2, is as follows: DGGITQSPKYLFRKEGQNVTLSCEQNLNHDAMYWYRQDPGQGLRLIYYSQIVNDFQKGDIAEGYSVSREKKESFPLTVTSAQKNPTAFYLCASSSTAGRGLDGYTFGSGTRLTVV.